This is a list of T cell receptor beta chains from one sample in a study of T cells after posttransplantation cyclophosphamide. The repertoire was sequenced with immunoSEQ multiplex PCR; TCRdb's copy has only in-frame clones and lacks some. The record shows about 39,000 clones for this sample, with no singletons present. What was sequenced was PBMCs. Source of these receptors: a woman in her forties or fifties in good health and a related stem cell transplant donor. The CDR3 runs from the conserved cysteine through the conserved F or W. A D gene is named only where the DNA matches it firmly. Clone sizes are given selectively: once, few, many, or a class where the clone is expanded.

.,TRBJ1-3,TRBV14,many,TGTGCCAGCAGCCAAAGCAGGGTCGTAACTGGAAACACCATATATTTT,CASSQSRVVTGNTIYF
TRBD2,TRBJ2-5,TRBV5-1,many,TGCGCCAGCAGCTTGGGGACTAGCGGGGACCTACAAGAGACCCAGTACTTC,CASSLGTSGDLQETQYF
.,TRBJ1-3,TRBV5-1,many,TGCGCCAGCAGCTTGGCCGGAGACTCTGGAAACACCATATATTTT,CASSLAGDSGNTIYF
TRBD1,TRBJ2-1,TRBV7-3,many,TGTGCCAGCAGCTACGACAGGGGGCCCTACAATGAGCAGTTCTTC,CASSYDRGPYNEQFF
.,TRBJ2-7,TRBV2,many,TGTGCCAGCAGGACCGCCCGGACGGGGGAGCAGTACTTC,CASRTARTGEQYF
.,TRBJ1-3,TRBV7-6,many,TGTGCCAGCGGCGGGGTAACTGGAAACACCATATATTTT,CASGGVTGNTIYF
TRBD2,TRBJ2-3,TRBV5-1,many,TGCGCCAGCGAAGGGACTAGCGGGGGGAGTAAGTATTTT,CASEGTSGGSKYF
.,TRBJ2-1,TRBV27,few,TGTGCCAGCAGTTCCATGGAGCGCGAGCCGTCTAATGAGCAGTTCTTC,CASSSMEREPSNEQFF
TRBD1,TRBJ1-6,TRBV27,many,TGTGCCAGCAGTTATAGGTCCACAGGGGGTTATAATTCACCCCTCCACTTT,CASSYRSTGGYNSPLHF
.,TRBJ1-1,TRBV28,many,.,CASSSSGGAFF
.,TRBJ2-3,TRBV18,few,TGTGCCAGCTCACCGGGGGGATGGGGCACAGATACGCAGTATTTT,CASSPGGWGTDTQYF
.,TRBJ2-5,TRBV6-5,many,TGTGCCAGCAGTTACTACGCACGGGGAGGTGAGAAGACCCAGTACTTC,CASSYYARGGEKTQYF
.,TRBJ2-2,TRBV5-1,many,TGCGCCAGCAGCCCTGACGGACAGACGAACACCGGGGAGCTGTTTTTT,CASSPDGQTNTGELFF
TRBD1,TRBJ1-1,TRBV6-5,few,TGTGCCAGCAGTGGGGGGGGGACAGGGAACACTGAAGCTTTCTTT,CASSGGGTGNTEAFF
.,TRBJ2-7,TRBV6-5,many,TGTGCCAGCAGCTATAACAGGGTCGGAGAGCAGTACTTC,CASSYNRVGEQYF
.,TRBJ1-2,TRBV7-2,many,TGTGCCAGCAGCTTAGCGGGGGCAGGGGCTAACTATGGCTACACCTTC,CASSLAGAGANYGYTF
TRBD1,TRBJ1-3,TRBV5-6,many,TGTGCCAGCAGCTTGGTCGACAGGGACAATTCTGGAAACACCATATATTTT,CASSLVDRDNSGNTIYF
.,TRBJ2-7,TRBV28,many,TGTGCCAGCAGCGGATGGGGACATTACTACGAGCAGTACTTC,CASSGWGHYYEQYF
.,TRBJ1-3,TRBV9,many,TGTGCCAGCGGCGTAGCAGGACACTCTGGAAACACCATATATTTT,CASGVAGHSGNTIYF
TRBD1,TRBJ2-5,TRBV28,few,TGTGCCAGCAGTCCAGGGGGACAGCCTCAAGAGACCCAGTACTTC,CASSPGGQPQETQYF
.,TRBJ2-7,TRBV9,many,TGTGCCAGCAGCGACGGGGGAGGACCCAACGAGCAGTACTTC,CASSDGGGPNEQYF
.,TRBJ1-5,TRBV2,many,TGTGCCAGCAGTGGCGGTTATAGCAATCAGCCCCAGCATTTT,CASSGGYSNQPQHF
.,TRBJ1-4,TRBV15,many,TGTGCCACCAGCAGAGTGCGGCAGGGAAATGAAAAACTGTTTTTT,CATSRVRQGNEKLFF
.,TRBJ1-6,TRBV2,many,TGTGCCAGCAGTAGAATTACAGGGATTGGTTCACCCCTCCACTTT,CASSRITGIGSPLHF
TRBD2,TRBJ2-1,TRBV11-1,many,TGTGCCAGCAGCACGGGGGGGGCCTACAATGAGCAGTTCTTC,CASSTGGAYNEQFF
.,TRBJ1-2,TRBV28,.,TGTGCCAGCAGTGGGGCGGCCTTTAGGGACTATGGCTACACCTTC,CASSGAAFRDYGYTF
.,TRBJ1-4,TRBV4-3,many,TGCGCCAGCAGCCAAGATCATAGGACGAATGAGGGAGAAAAACTGTTTTTT,CASSQDHRTNEGEKLFF
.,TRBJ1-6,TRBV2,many,TGTGCCAGCAGCCATTCAAGACCGGGGAATTCACCCCTCCACTTT,CASSHSRPGNSPLHF
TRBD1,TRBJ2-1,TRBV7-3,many,TGTGCCAGCAGCTCCCACAGGGGATATGAGCAGTTCTTC,CASSSHRGYEQFF
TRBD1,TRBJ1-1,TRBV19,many,TGTGCCAGTAGTATGAGGGACAGTCCGGCGAACACTGAAGCTTTCTTT,CASSMRDSPANTEAFF
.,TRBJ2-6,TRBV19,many,TGTGCCAGTAGTGCGACAGGTTCCTCTGGGGCCAACGTCCTGACTTTC,CASSATGSSGANVLTF
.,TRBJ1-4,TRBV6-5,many,TGTGCCAGCAGTCCAGGGTGGAGCGATGAAAAACTGTTTTTT,CASSPGWSDEKLFF
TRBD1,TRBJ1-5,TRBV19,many,TGTGCCAGTAGTGCCTTGACAGGGGATGCAAGCAATCAGCCCCAGCATTTT,CASSALTGDASNQPQHF
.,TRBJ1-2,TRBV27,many,TGTGCCAGCAGTTTAAAGGGGCGCGGCTATGGCTACACCTTC,CASSLKGRGYGYTF
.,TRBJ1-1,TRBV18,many,TGTGCCAGCTCAACGTTTGACATGAACACTGAAGCTTTCTTT,CASSTFDMNTEAFF
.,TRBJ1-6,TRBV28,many,TGTGCCAGCAGTTTAGGTGGCAGGGTGGGTTCACCCCTCCACTTT,CASSLGGRVGSPLHF
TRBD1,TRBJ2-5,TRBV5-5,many,TGTGCCAGCAGCTCCCAGGGACAGGAGCAGTACTTC,CASSSQGQEQYF
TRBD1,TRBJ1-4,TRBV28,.,TGTGCCAGCAGTTTGGTGGGGACAGTTGTTAATGAAAAACTGTTTTTT,CASSLVGTVVNEKLFF
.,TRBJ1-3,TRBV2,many,TGTGCCAGCAGTGATATATTAGAGGGACTCTCTGGAAACACCATATATTTT,CASSDILEGLSGNTIYF
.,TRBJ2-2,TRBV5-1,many,TGCGCCAGCAGCACAAGGGCGGACTCCGCGATGGGGCTGTTTTTT,CASSTRADSAMGLFF
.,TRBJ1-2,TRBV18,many,TGTGCCAGCTCCCCAAGACAGAATTCTAACTATGGCTACACCTTC,CASSPRQNSNYGYTF
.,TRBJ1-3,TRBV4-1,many,TGCGCCAGCAGCCGAAAGTCCACAGGAGCTGGAAACACCATATATTTT,CASSRKSTGAGNTIYF
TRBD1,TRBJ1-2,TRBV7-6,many,TGTGCCAGCAGAGGACAGGATTATGGCTACACCTTC,CASRGQDYGYTF
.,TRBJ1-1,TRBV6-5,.,TGTGCCAGCGTCAGACAGGTTGAAGCTTTCTTT,CASVRQVEAFF
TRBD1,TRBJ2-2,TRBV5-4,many,TGTGCCAGCAGATCCGACAGGGTTACCGGGGAGCTGTTTTTT,CASRSDRVTGELFF
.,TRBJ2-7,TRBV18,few,TGTGCCAGCTCACCATGGGCAGGATGGGGCGAGCAGTACTTC,CASSPWAGWGEQYF
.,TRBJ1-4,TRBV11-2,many,TGTGCCAGCAGCGGCAGTTCCAGGGATAATGAAAAACTGTTTTTT,CASSGSSRDNEKLFF
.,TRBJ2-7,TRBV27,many,TGTGCCAGCAGTTTAGGCAGGGGCCACTACGAGCAGTACTTC,CASSLGRGHYEQYF
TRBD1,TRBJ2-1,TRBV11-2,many,TGTGCCAGCAGCCTATCGACAGGGTCCTATGAGCAGTTCTTC,CASSLSTGSYEQFF
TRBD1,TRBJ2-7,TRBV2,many,TGTGCCAGCGAGACAGGGGGCGAGCAGTACTTC,CASETGGEQYF
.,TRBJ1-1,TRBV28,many,TGTGCCAGCAGTCCCCGTGGAGGGACCCCTATCGGGAACACTGAAGCTTTCTTT,CASSPRGGTPIGNTEAFF
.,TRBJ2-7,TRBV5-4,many,TGTGCCAGCAGTGGCGGGACCTTGCTCGAGCAGTACTTC,CASSGGTLLEQYF
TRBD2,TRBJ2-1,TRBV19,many,TGTGCCAGTAGCGGACTAGCGGGGGCTCCCTCCTACAATGAGCAGTTCTTC,CASSGLAGAPSYNEQFF